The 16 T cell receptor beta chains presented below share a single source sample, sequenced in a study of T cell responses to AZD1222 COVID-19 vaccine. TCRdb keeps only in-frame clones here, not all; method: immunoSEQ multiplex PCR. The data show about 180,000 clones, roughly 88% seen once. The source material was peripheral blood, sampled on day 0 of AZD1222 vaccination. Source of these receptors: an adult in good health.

The CDR3 sequence: CASSSGTSNQPQHF. CDR3 sequence (DNA): TGTGCCAGTAGTAGTGGTACTAGCAATCAGCCCCAGCATTTT. The chain uses TRBV19 and TRBJ1-5; D unresolved. Trimming took 4 bases from V and 0 from J, leaving 7 bases between them. In germline, CDR1 is LNHDA, CDR2 SQIVND (reference sequence). CDR3 length equals 14 residues.

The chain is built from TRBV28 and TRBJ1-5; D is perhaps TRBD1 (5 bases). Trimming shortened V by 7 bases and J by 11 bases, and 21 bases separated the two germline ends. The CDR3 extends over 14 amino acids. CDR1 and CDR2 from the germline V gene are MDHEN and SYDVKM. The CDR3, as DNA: TGTGCCAGCATGGAGACAGTAGACTTGCCGGCCCAGCATTTT. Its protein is CASMETVDLPAQHF.

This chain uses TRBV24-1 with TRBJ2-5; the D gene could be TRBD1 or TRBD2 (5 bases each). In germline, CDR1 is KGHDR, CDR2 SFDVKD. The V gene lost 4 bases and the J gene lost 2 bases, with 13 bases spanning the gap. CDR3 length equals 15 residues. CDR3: CATSDPGTVQETQYF. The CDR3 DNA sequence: TGTGCCACCAGTGACCCCGGGACCGTACAAGAGACCCAGTACTTC.

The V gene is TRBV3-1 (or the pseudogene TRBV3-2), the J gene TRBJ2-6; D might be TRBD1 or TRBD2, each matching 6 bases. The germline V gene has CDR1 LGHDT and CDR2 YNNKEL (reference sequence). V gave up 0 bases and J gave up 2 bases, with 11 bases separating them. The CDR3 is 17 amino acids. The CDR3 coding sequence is TGTGCCAGCAGCCAAGATATCGGGGGCGCTGGGGCCAACGTCCTGACTTTC. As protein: CASSQDIGGAGANVLTF.

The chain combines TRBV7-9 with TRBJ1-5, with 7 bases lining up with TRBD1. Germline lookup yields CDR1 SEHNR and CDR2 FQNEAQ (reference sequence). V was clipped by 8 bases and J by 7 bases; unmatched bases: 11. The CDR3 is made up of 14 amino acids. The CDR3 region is CASGPEAGGQPQHF. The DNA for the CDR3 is TGTGCCAGCGGCCCAGAGGCAGGGGGGCAGCCCCAGCATTTT.

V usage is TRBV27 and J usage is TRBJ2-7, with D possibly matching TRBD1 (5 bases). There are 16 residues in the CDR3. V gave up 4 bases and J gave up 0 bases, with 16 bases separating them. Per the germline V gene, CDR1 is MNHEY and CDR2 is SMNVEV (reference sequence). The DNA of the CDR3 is TGTGCCAGCAGTTCCCTAGGTGACAGCAACTCCTACGAGCAGTACTTC. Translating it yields CASSSLGDSNSYEQYF.

CDR3 nucleotide sequence: TGTGCCAGCAGCAAAACCGACGGGGCCTACGAGCAGTACTTC. Residues: CASSKTDGAYEQYF. V is TRBV11-2 and J is TRBJ2-7; perhaps TRBD2 as D (5 bases). CDR3 length: 14 residues. Per germline, CDR1 SGHAT and CDR2 FQNNGV. V lost 5 bases and J lost 2, with 13 bases in between. Looking up the rest from reference TRBV11-2 and TRBJ2-7 gives the full variable domain: EAGVAQSPRYKIIEKRQSVAFWCNPISGHATLYWYQQILGQGPKLLIQFQNNGVVDDSQLPKDRFSAERLKGVDSTLKIQPAKLEDSAVYLCASSKTDGAYEQYFGPGTRLTVT.

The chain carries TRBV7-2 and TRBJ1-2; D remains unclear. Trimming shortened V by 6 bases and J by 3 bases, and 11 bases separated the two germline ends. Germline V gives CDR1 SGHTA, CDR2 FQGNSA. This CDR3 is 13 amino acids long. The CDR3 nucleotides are TGTGCCAGCAGTAATGACATGGACTATGGCTACACCTTC. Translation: CASSNDMDYGYTF.

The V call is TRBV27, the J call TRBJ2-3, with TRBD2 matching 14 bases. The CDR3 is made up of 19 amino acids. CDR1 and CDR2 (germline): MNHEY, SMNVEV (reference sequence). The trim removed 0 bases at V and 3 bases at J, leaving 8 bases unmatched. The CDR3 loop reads CASSLSGGLAGAGTDTQYF. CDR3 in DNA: TGTGCCAGCAGTTTATCGGGGGGACTAGCGGGAGCGGGGACAGATACGCAGTATTTT.

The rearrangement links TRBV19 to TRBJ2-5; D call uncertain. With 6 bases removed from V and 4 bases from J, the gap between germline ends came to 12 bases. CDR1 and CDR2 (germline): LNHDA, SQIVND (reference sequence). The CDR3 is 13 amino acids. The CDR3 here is CASSQAIGETQYF. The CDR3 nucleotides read TGTGCCAGTAGCCAGGCGATCGGAGAGACCCAGTACTTC.

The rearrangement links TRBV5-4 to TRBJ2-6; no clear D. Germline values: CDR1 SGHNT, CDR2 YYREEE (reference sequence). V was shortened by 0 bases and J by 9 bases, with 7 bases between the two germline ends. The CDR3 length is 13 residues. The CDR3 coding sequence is TGTGCCAGCAGCTTGGATCCCCACAACGTCCTGACTTTC. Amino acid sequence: CASSLDPHNVLTF.

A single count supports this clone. The DNA of the CDR3 is TGTGCCAGCAGTACACAGGGTTTGGAGGGCTACACCTTC. As protein: CASSTQGLEGYTF. This sequence joins TRBV5-6 and TRBJ1-2, with D perhaps TRBD1 (6 bases). Germline V gene sequence: CDR1 SGHDT, CDR2 YYEEEE. The V gene lost 5 bases and the J gene lost 8 bases, with 16 bases spanning the gap. CDR3 length: 13 amino acids.

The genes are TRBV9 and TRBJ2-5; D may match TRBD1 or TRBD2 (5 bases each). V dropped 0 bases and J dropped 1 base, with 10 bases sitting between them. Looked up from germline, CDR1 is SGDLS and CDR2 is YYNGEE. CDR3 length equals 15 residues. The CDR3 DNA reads TGTGCCAGCAGCGTAGCTCGGGGACCCCAAGAGACCCAGTACTTC. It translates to CASSVARGPQETQYF.

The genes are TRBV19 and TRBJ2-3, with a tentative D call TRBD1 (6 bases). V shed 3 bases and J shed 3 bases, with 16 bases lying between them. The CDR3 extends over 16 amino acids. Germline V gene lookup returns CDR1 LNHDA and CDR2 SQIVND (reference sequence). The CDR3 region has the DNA TGTGCCAGTAGTATTGGGCCAAACAGGGTTACAGATACGCAGTATTTT. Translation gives CASSIGPNRVTDTQYF.

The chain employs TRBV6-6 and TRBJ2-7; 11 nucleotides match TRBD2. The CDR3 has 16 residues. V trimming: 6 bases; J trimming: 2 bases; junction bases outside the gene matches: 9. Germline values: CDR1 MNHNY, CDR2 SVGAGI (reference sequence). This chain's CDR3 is CASSSRTSGSTYEQYF. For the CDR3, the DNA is TGTGCCAGCAGCTCCAGGACTAGCGGGTCGACCTACGAGCAGTACTTC.

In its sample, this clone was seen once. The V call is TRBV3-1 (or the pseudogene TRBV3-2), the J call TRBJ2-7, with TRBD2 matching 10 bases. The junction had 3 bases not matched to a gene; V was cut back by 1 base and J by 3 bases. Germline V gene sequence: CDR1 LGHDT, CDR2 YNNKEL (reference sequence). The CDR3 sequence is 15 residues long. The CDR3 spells CASSQVSGGFYEQYF. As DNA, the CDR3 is TGTGCCAGCAGCCAAGTTAGCGGGGGGTTCTACGAGCAGTACTTC.